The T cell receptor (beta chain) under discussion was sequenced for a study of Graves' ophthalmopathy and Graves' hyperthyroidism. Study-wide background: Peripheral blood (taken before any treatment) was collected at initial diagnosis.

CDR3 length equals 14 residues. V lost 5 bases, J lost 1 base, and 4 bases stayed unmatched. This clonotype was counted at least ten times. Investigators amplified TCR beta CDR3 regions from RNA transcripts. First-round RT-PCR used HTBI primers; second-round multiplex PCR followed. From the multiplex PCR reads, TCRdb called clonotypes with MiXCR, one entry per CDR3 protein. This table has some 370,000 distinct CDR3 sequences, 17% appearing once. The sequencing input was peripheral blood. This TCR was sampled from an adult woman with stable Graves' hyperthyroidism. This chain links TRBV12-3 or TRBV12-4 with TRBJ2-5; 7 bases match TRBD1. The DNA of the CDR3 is TGTGCCAGCAGTAGGGGACAGCTCCAAGAGACCCAGTACTTC. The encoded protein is CASSRGQLQETQYF.